These 26 T cell receptor beta chains were sequenced from one sample in a study of cytomegalovirus exposure and HLA in healthy donors. In the PCR, 60 Vbeta and 13 Jbeta primers were used. Profiling relied on immunoSEQ multiplex PCR, and the TCRdb table lists in-frame clones only, not all of them. The repertoire has 200,000 to 250,000 clones, approximately 78% of them found once; the top ten carry 3.8%. The sample consisted of PBMCs. Receptor source: a male donor in good health and CMV-seronegative.

This clone was seen once. The chain combines TRBV5-1 with TRBJ2-1, with TRBD1 matching over 9 bases. CDR3 length equals 16 residues. The trim removed 4 bases at V and 6 bases at J, leaving 11 bases unmatched. CDR1 and CDR2 from the germline V gene are SGHRS and YFSETQ. The CDR3 reads CASSRNPQGAGNEQFF. The CDR3 region has the DNA TGCGCCAGCAGCCGAAACCCACAGGGGGCGGGCAATGAGCAGTTCTTC.

The CDR3 sequence is CASSNTTGYYEQYF. The CDR3 nucleotides are TGTGCCAGCAGCAATACGACGGGTTACTACGAGCAGTACTTC. The J gene is TRBJ2-7, the V gene TRBV21-1; the table's D call, TRBD2, was not checked against the DNA. TRBV21-1 is noted as a pseudogene. The CDR3 length is 14 residues.

The chain links TRBV7-8 to TRBJ2-5, with 10 bases that match TRBD2. The end of the DNA is better explained by TRBJ2-7, so the J call may be wrong. The CDR3 sequence is 18 residues long. CDR1 and CDR2 from the germline V gene are SGHVS and FQNEAQ. The CDR3 nucleotides read TGTGCCAGCAGCTTAGCTTCAACGGGGACTAGCGACCCCTACGAGCAGTACTTC. It codes for CASSLASTGTSDPYEQYF.

This clone was seen only once. This rearrangement joins TRBV7-3 to TRBJ2-3, with 12 bases matching TRBD2. With 5 bases clipped from V and 5 bases from J, the junction kept 5 bases outside the gene matches. The CDR3 covers 15 residues. Germline lookup yields CDR1 SGHTA and CDR2 FQGTGA. This CDR3 reads CASSKTSGSLDTQYF. The CDR3 DNA is TGTGCCAGCAGCAAGACTAGCGGGAGTTTAGATACGCAGTATTTT.

This sequence joins TRBV7-2 and TRBJ1-3, with D tentatively TRBD1 (5 bases). With 4 bases removed from V and 0 bases from J, the gap between germline ends came to 10 bases. This CDR3 comprises 15 residues. Germline loops: CDR1 SGHTA, CDR2 FQGNSA. As DNA, the CDR3 is TGTGCCAGCAGCTCTCTGACAGTCTCTGGAAACACCATATATTTT. Translation: CASSSLTVSGNTIYF. The full variable domain, with the rest looked up from reference TRBV7-2 and TRBJ1-3, is GAGVSQSPSNKVTEKGKDVELRCDPISGHTALYWYRQSLGQGLEFLIYFQGNSAPDKSGLPSDRFSAERTGGSVSTLTIQRTQQEDSAVYLCASSSLTVSGNTIYFGEGSWLTVV.

The DNA for the CDR3 is TGTGCCAGCAGTGACCTGGGCAGCTACAATGAGCAGTTCTTC. Translated: CASSDLGSYNEQFF. This chain links TRBV25-1 with TRBJ2-1; D unresolved. Trimming pared 3 bases from V and 3 bases from J, leaving 9 bases between. The length of the CDR3 is 14 residues. The germline V gene has CDR1 MGHDK and CDR2 SYGVNS.

The V call is TRBV5-1, the J call TRBJ2-6; D call uncertain. Germline assignment: CDR1 SGHRS and CDR2 YFSETQ. CDR3 length: 17 amino acids. With 0 bases removed from V and 0 bases from J, the gap between germline ends came to 10 bases. The DNA of the CDR3 is TGCGCCAGCAGCTTGGGACACCGAAACTCTGGGGCCAACGTCCTGACTTTC. This translates into CASSLGHRNSGANVLTF.

This clone was counted a few times. The rearrangement joins TRBV4-1 to TRBJ1-5; no clear D. Trimming pared 0 bases from V and 2 bases from J, leaving 17 bases between. Germline assignment: CDR1 MGHRA and CDR2 YSYEKL. There are 18 residues in the CDR3. The CDR3 protein is CASSQELMMTVGNQPQHF. The CDR3 coding sequence is TGCGCCAGCAGCCAAGAGTTGATGATGACTGTTGGCAATCAGCCCCAGCATTTT.

V and J are TRBV18 and TRBJ2-7; D possibly corresponds to TRBD1 (6 bases). The germline V gene encodes CDR1 KGHSH and CDR2 LQKENI. Trimming took off 5 bases at V and 5 bases at J, with 16 bases between the two ends. The CDR3 has 14 amino acids. This CDR3 reads CASSARPGQNEQYF. CDR3 coding DNA: TGTGCCAGCTCAGCCCGGCCTGGACAGAACGAGCAGTACTTC.

This chain uses TRBV6-6 with TRBJ1-3, with a possible D match to TRBD1 (5 bases). This CDR3 has 13 amino acids. The V end lost 7 bases, the J end lost 0 bases, and 7 bases lay between the germline ends. The germline gives CDR1 MNHNY, CDR2 SVGAGI (reference sequence). The CDR3 nucleotides read TGTGCCAGCACTACAGGCTCTGGAAACACCATATATTTT. Protein sequence: CASTTGSGNTIYF.

Only a few counts were recorded for this clone. The chain joins TRBV5-6 to TRBJ1-2; 10 bases match TRBD1. Germline CDR1 is SGHDT and CDR2 is YYEEEE. V gave up 4 bases and J gave up 6 bases; unmatched junction bases: 3. The length of the CDR3 is 13 residues. The CDR3 region has the DNA TGTGCCAGCAGCACCGACAGGGGGCATGGCTACACCTTC. It is translated as CASSTDRGHGYTF. Full variable domain (remainder filled in from reference TRBV5-6 and TRBJ1-2): DAGVTQSPTHLIKTRGQQVTLRCSPKSGHDTVSWYQQALGQGPQFIFQYYEEEERQRGNFPDRFSGHQFPNYSSELNVNALLLGDSALYLCASSTDRGHGYTFGSGTRLTVV.

This chain joins TRBV6-5 and TRBJ2-1; the match to TRBD1 covers 9 bases. V lost 6 bases and J lost 4; bases outside the gene matches: 4. Per the germline V gene, CDR1 is MNHEY and CDR2 is SVGAGI. The CDR3 runs 14 residues. DNA of the CDR3: TGTGCCAGCAGACCGGGACAGGGTTACAATGAGCAGTTCTTC. Translation: CASRPGQGYNEQFF.

The chain is built from TRBV6-6 and TRBJ2-7; tentatively, D is TRBD2 (5 bases). Germline V gene lookup returns CDR1 MNHNY and CDR2 SVGAGI (reference sequence). The CDR3 is 14 amino acids. Deletions cut 0 bases from V and 1 base from J, with 7 bases between. Written as DNA, the CDR3 is TGTGCCAGCAGTTACTCGAGGACTTCCTACGAGCAGTACTTC. It codes for CASSYSRTSYEQYF.

The chain has TRBV2 and TRBJ2-1; tentatively, D is TRBD2 (6 bases). The V gene lost 10 bases and the J gene lost 16 bases, with 17 bases spanning the gap. Germline CDR1 and CDR2: SNHLY and FYNNEI. The CDR3 loop spans 10 amino acids. Here the CDR3 DNA reads TGTGCCACCCCGGGACTTCAGCTATTCTTC. This translates into CATPGLQLFF.

The V and J genes are TRBV11-2 and TRBJ2-7; D is perhaps TRBD2 (5 bases). This CDR3 contains 15 residues. V was clipped by 4 bases and J by 0 bases, with 13 bases between them. The germline CDR1 and CDR2 sequences are SGHAT and FQNNGV. CDR3 residues: CASSYLLGSSYEQYF. For the CDR3, the DNA is TGTGCCAGCAGCTACCTGTTGGGGAGCTCCTACGAGCAGTACTTC. The whole variable domain, filled in from reference TRBV11-2 and TRBJ2-7, reads EAGVAQSPRYKIIEKRQSVAFWCNPISGHATLYWYQQILGQGPKLLIQFQNNGVVDDSQLPKDRFSAERLKGVDSTLKIQPAKLEDSAVYLCASSYLLGSSYEQYFGPGTRLTVT.

This clone was counted between two and nine times. This rearrangement joins TRBV9 to TRBJ1-1; D is unresolved. Germline CDR1 reads SGDLS; CDR2 reads YYNGEE. The CDR3 has 13 residues. Trimming left V 0 bases short and J 1 base short, with 4 bases between. This CDR3 reads CASSVGANTEAFF. The CDR3 nucleotides read TGTGCCAGCAGCGTAGGGGCGAACACTGAAGCTTTCTTT.

The chain is built from TRBV19 and TRBJ2-7; 12 positions agree with TRBD2. Germline CDR1 reads LNHDA; CDR2 reads SQIVND (reference sequence). V shed 8 bases and J 3 bases; nucleotides not matched to a gene: 8. This CDR3 contains 15 residues. Here the CDR3 reads CASGRGTSGYYEQYF. The CDR3 DNA follows: TGTGCCAGTGGACGTGGGACTAGCGGGTACTACGAGCAGTACTTC.

The chain recombines TRBV6-1 with TRBJ2-2; 7 nucleotides agree with TRBD1. CDR1 MNHNS and CDR2 SASEGT come from the germline V gene. This CDR3 is built from 12 residues. The V segment lost 5 bases and the J segment 8 bases; nucleotides outside the gene matches: 2. CDR3 DNA: TGTGCCAGCAGTAAGGGGGCAGGGGAGCTGTTTTTT. Translating it yields CASSKGAGELFF.

The chain couples TRBV7-9 to TRBJ2-1; the match to TRBD2 covers 7 bases. V lost 3 bases, J lost 6 bases, and 8 bases stayed unmatched. Per germline, CDR1 SEHNR and CDR2 FQNEAQ (reference sequence). This CDR3 has 15 amino acids. In DNA form, the CDR3 reads TGTGCCAGCAGCTTTTTCCTAGCGGATGTCAATGAGCAGTTCTTC. This gives the protein CASSFFLADVNEQFF.

This clone came up a few times. This sequence joins TRBV11-3 and TRBJ2-1, with 9 bases matching TRBD2. Germline trimming cut 1 base from V and 3 bases from J; bases unmatched to any gene: 1. The CDR3 runs 15 residues. Germline V gene data show CDR1 as SGHNT and CDR2 as YENEEA. The CDR3 loop is CASSLGLADYNEQFF. The CDR3 coding sequence is TGTGCCAGCAGCTTAGGACTAGCGGACTACAATGAGCAGTTCTTC.

This chain links TRBV27 with TRBJ2-3; TRBD2 aligns across 7 bases. The CDR3 contains 17 residues. V was clipped by 3 bases and J by 2 bases; unmatched bases: 11. Germline CDR1 is MNHEY and CDR2 is SMNVEV (reference sequence). CDR3 DNA sequence: TGTGCCAGCAGTTTTTATTCGGGCGGGAGACCCACAGATACGCAGTATTTT. Encoded protein: CASSFYSGGRPTDTQYF.

This chain joins TRBV18 and TRBJ1-5; 7 nucleotides line up with TRBD1. J was trimmed by 2 bases and V by 3 bases; bases with no gene match: 7. Germline V gene lookup returns CDR1 KGHSH and CDR2 LQKENI. This CDR3 has 16 residues. The CDR3 bases are TGTGCCAGCTCACCCCTAGGACAGGATGGCAATCAGCCCCAGCATTTT. It translates to CASSPLGQDGNQPQHF.

V and J are TRBV18 and TRBJ1-6; possible D gene TRBD1, 5 bases. Trimming pared 3 bases from V and 9 bases from J, leaving 9 bases between. Germline CDR1 is KGHSH and CDR2 is LQKENI. This CDR3 region has 13 residues. The CDR3 bases are TGTGCCAGCTCACCTCTAGGGGCTTCACCCCTCCACTTT. It codes for CASSPLGASPLHF.

The gene calls are TRBV29-1 and TRBJ2-1, with 7 bases lining up with TRBD1. Germline CDR1 SQVTM, CDR2 ANQGSEA. This CDR3 contains 16 residues. After removal of 5 bases from V and 4 bases from J, the junction contained 14 bases not matched to a gene. The CDR3 here is CSVPEGAGVFYNEQFF. As DNA, the CDR3 is TGCAGCGTTCCAGAGGGGGCAGGGGTATTTTACAATGAGCAGTTCTTC.

As regards this clone: Within the sample, other DNA sequences also encode this same CDR3. The chain couples TRBV18 to TRBJ1-1, with D hard to call. The germline CDR1 and CDR2 sequences are KGHSH and LQKENI. The CDR3 has 13 amino acids. Trimming cost V 3 bases and J 2 bases, with 7 bases left between them. The CDR3 is CASSPGLNTEAFF. As DNA, the CDR3 is TGTGCCAGCTCACCGGGCCTAAACACTGAAGCTTTCTTT.

The V and J genes are TRBV5-5 and TRBJ2-7; 9 bases are a match to TRBD1. CDR1 and CDR2 from the germline V gene are SGHKS and YYEKEE (reference sequence). The V segment lost 4 bases and the J segment 4 bases; nucleotides outside the gene matches: 12. This CDR3 region has 16 residues. CDR3 protein: CASSRIGTGGVYEQYF. For the CDR3, the DNA is TGTGCCAGCAGCCGGATAGGAACAGGGGGCGTTTACGAGCAGTACTTC.